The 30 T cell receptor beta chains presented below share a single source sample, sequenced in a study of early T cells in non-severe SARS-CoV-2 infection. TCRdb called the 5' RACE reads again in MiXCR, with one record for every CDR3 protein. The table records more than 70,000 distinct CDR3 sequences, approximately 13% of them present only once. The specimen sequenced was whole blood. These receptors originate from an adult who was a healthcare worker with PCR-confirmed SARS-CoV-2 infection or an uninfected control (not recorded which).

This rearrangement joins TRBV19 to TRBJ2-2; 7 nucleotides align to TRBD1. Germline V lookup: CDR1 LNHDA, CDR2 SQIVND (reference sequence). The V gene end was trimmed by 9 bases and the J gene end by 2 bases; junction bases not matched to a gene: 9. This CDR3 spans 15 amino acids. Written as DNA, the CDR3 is TGTGCCAGCGATTCGACAGGGTTCAACACCGGGGAGCTGTTTTTT. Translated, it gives CASDSTGFNTGELFF.

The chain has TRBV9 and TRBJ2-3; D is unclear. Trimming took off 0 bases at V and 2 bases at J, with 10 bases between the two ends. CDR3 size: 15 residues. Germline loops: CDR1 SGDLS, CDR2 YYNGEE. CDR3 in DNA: TGTGCCAGCAGCGTAGGGTCTCCCGTCACAGATACGCAGTATTTT. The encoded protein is CASSVGSPVTDTQYF.

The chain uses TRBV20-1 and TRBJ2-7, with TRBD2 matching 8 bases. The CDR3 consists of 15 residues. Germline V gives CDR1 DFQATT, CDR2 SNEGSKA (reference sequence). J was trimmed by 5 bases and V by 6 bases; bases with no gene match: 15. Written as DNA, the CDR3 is TGCAGTGCAACCAGTCTTCCCGGGACTAGTCACGAGCAGTACTTC. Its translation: CSATSLPGTSHEQYF.

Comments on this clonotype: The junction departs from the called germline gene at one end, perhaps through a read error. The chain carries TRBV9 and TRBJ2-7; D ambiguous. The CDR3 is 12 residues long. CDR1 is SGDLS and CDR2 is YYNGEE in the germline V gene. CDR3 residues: CGSSVGLDEQYF. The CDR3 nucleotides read TGTGGCAGCAGCGTAGGGTTAGACGAGCAGTACTTC.

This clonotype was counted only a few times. CDR3 sequence reads: CASSKADQGASQPQHF. In DNA form, the CDR3 reads TGTGCCAGCAGTAAAGCTGATCAGGGGGCGAGTCAGCCCCAGCATTTT. The gene calls are TRBV6-2 or TRBV6-3 and TRBJ1-5; 8 bases agree with TRBD1. This CDR3 comprises 16 residues. Germline V gene lookup returns CDR1 MNHEY and CDR2 SVGEGT. Trimming took 5 bases from V and 6 from J; bases not matched to a gene: 12.

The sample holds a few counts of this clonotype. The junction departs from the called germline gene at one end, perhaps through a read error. For the CDR3, the DNA is TGTGTCAGCTCGACTCCCGGGACAGGGGGCACAAACACCATATATTTT. Translation gives CVSSTPGTGGTNTIYF. The chain uses TRBV18 and TRBJ1-3; TRBD1 aligns across 12 bases. This CDR3 contains 16 residues. Germline CDR1 is KGHSH and CDR2 is LQKENI.

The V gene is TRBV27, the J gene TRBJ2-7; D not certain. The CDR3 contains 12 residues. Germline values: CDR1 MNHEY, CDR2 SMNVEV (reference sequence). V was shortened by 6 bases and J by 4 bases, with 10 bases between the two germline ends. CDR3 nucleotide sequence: TGTGCCAGCAGGGGAAATGGATACGAGCAGTACTTC. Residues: CASRGNGYEQYF.

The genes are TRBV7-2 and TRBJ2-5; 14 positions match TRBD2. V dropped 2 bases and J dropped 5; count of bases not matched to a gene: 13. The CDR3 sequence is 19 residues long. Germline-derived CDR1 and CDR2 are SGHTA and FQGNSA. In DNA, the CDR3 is TGTGCCAGCAGCTTATACCCGGGACTAGCGGGGGTCCTGCAGGAGACCCAGTACTTC. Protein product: CASSLYPGLAGVLQETQYF.

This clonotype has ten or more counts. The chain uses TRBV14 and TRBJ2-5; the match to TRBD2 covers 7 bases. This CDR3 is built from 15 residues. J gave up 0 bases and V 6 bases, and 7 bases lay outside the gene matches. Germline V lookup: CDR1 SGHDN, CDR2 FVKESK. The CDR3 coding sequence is TGTGCCAGCAGTCGTAGCGGGCCCTACCAAGAGACCCAGTACTTC. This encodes CASSRSGPYQETQYF.

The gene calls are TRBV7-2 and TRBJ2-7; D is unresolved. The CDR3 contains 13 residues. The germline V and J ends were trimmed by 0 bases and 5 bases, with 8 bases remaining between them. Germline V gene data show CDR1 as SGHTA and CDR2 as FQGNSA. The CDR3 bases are TGTGCCAGCAGCTTAGCCCCCCTCCACGAGCAGTACTTC. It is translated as CASSLAPLHEQYF.

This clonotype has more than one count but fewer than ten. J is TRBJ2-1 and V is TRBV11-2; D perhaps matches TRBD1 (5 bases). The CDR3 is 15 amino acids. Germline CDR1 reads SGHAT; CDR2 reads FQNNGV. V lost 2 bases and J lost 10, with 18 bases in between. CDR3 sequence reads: CASSLNPRGLEEQFF. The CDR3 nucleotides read TGTGCCAGCAGCTTAAACCCTAGGGGCCTAGAGGAGCAGTTCTTC. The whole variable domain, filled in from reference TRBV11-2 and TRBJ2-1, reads EAGVAQSPRYKIIEKRQSVAFWCNPISGHATLYWYQQILGQGPKLLIQFQNNGVVDDSQLPKDRFSAERLKGVDSTLKIQPAKLEDSAVYLCASSLNPRGLEEQFFGPGTRLTVL.

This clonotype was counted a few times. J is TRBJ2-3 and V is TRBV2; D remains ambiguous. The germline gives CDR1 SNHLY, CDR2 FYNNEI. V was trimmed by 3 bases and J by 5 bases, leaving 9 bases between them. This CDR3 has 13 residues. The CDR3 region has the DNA TGTGCCAGCAGTGACGGCCTAGGAGATACGCAGTATTTT. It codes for CASSDGLGDTQYF.

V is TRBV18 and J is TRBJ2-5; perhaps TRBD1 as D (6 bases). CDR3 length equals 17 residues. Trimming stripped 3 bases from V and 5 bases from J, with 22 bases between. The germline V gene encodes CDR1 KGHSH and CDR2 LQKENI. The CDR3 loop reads CASSPTTAQQGLETQYF. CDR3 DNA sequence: TGTGCCAGCTCACCCACCACCGCCCAACAGGGCTTGGAGACCCAGTACTTC.

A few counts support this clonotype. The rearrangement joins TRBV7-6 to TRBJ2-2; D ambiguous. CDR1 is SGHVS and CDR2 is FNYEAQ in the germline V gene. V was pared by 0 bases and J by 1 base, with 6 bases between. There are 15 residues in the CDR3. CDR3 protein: CASSLAVLNTGELFF. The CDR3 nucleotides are TGTGCCAGCAGCTTAGCGGTTCTGAACACCGGGGAGCTGTTTTTT.

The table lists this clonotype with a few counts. The CDR3 protein is CASSLARISNTEAFF. The CDR3 nucleotides read TGTGCCAGCAGCTTAGCGAGGATTTCGAACACTGAAGCTTTCTTT. V gene TRBV11-1 combines with J gene TRBJ1-1; no clear D gene. V was clipped by 0 bases and J by 1 base, with 9 bases between them. The germline CDR1 and CDR2 sequences are SGHAT and FQDESV (reference sequence). The CDR3 runs 15 residues.

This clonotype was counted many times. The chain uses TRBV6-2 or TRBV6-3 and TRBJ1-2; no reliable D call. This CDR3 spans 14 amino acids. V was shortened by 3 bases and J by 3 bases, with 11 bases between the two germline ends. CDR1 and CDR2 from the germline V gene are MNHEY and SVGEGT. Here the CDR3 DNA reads TGTGCCAGCAGTTATTTTTTCTCAGACTATGGCTACACCTTC. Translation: CASSYFFSDYGYTF.

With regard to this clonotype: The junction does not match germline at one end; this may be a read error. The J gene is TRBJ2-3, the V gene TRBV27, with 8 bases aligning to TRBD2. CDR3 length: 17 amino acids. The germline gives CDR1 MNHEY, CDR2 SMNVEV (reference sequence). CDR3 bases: TGTGCCAGCGGTTTAATCCGGCTAGCGGGTTTCACAGATACGCAGTATTTT. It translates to CASGLIRLAGFTDTQYF.

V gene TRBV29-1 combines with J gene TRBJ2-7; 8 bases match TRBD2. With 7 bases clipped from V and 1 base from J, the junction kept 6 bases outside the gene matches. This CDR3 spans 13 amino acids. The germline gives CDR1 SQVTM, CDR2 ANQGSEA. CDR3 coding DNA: TGCAGCGCCTGCCGGGAGGGTTCCTACGAGCAGTACTTC. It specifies CSACREGSYEQYF.

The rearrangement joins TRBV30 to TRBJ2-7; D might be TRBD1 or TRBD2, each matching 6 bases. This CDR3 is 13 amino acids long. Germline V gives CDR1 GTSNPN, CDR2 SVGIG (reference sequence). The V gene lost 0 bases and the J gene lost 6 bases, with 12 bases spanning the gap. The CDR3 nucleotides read TGTGCCTGGAGTGTTTTAAAGGGGGGCGAGCAGTACTTC. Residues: CAWSVLKGGEQYF.

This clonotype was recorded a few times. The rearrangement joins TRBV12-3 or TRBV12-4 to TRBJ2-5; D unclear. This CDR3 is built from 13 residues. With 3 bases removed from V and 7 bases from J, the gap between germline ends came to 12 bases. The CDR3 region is CASSLNSQATQYF. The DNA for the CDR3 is TGTGCCAGCAGTTTGAACAGTCAGGCGACCCAGTACTTC.

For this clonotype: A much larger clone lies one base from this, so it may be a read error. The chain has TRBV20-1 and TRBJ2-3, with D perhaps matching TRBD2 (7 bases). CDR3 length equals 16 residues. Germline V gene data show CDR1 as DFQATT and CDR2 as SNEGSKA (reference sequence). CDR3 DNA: TGCGGTGCCACCCGAGACGGGGGGCCTGAAGCAGATACGCAGTATTTT. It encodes CGATRDGGPEADTQYF.

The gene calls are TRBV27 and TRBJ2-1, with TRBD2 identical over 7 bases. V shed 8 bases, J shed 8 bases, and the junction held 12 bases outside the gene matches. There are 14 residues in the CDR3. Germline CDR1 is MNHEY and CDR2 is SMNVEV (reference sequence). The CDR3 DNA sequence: TGTGCCAGCGGACTAGAAAGAAGCTTCGATGAGCAGTTCTTC. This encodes CASGLERSFDEQFF.

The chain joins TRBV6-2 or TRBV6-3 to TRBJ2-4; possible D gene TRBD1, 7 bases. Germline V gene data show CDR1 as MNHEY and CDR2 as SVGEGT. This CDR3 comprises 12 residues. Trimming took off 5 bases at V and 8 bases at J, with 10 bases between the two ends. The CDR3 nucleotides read TGTGCCAGCAGTCAGGGGGGATACATTCAGTACTTC. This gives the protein CASSQGGYIQYF.

Here the CDR3 reads CASSPVSRIEGADTQYF. The DNA for the CDR3 is TGTGCCAGCTCACCTGTTTCCCGGATCGAAGGCGCAGATACGCAGTATTTT. The genes are TRBV18 and TRBJ2-3, with unresolved D. Germline-derived CDR1 and CDR2 are KGHSH and LQKENI. Trimming pared 3 bases from V and 4 bases from J, leaving 20 bases between. The CDR3 has 17 amino acids.

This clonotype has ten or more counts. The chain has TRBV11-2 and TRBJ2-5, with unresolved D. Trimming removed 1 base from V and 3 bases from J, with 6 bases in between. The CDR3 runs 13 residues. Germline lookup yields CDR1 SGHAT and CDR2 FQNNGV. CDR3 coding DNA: TGTGCCAGCAGCTTAGGGGTTAAAGAGACCCAGTACTTC. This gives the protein CASSLGVKETQYF.

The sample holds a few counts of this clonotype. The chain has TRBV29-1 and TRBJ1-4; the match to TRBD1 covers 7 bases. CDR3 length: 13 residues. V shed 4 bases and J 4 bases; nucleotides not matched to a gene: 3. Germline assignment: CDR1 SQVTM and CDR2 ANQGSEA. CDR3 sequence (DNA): TGCAGCGTTGTAGGGACAGATAATGAAAAACTGTTTTTT. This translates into CSVVGTDNEKLFF.

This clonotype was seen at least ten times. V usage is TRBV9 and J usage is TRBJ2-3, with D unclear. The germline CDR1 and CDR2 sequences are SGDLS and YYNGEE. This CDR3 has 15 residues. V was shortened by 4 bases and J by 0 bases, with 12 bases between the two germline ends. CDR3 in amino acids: CASSFGITSTDTQYF. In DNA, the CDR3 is TGTGCCAGCAGCTTTGGAATTACTAGCACAGATACGCAGTATTTT.

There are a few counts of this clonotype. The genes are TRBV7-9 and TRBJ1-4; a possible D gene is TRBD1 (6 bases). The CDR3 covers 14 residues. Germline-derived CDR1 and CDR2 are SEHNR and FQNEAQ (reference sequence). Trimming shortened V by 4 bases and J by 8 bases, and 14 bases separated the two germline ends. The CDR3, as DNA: TGTGCCAGCAGCTCTAACAGGGCTGAAGAAAAACTGTTTTTT. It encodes CASSSNRAEEKLFF.

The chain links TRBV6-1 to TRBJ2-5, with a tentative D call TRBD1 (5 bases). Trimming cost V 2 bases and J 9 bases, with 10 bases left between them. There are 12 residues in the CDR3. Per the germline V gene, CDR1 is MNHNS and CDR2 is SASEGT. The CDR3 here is CASSEKGAAQYF. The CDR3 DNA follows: TGTGCCAGCAGTGAAAAAGGGGCGGCCCAGTACTTC.

CDR3 in DNA: TGTGCCAGCAGTTTAAAACGTGCATTCTCCTACGAGCAGTACTTC. Translation gives CASSLKRAFSYEQYF. The chain links TRBV27 to TRBJ2-7, with D unclear. This CDR3 is built from 15 residues. Germline-derived CDR1 and CDR2 are MNHEY and SMNVEV (reference sequence). Trimming removed 2 bases from V and 0 bases from J, with 11 bases in between.